The 28 T cell receptor beta chains below all came from one sample that was sequenced in a study of tumor-infiltrating lymphocytes in primary liver carcinoma (dated by TCRdb to about 2017). The listed sequencing device is Illumina HiSeq 2500. Using a constant-region primer and ProtoScript II reverse transcriptase, TCRbeta-specific cDNA was reverse-transcribed from 450 to 650 ng total RNA. Three nested multiplex PCR rounds, following a slightly modified ARM-PCR procedure, were used to build the TCRbeta libraries. Each of the first two PCR rounds ran for around 10 cycles using multiplex TRBV1-TRBV30 forward primers together with a Cbeta reverse primer. TCRdb redid the processing of the public reads, applying fastp at Q25 and MiXCR, and retained in-frame beta chains. CDR3 protein duplicates are merged, each entry listing the most common genes and DNA. Within this sample are some 55,000 distinct CDR3 sequences, with around three quarters of them counted one time only. Clones ranked in the top ten supply roughly 26% of the sample.

Total RNA and DNA were co-extracted from about 20-30 mg of bulk tissue with the AllPrep DNA/RNA mini kit, without cell sorting. Specimen: liver tumor tissue from sampling region 2. Interpreted using the paper, the cell subset or site label stands for: tumor region T2, inferior pole. The receptors here all came from a man aged 40-55 years with primary liver carcinoma and hepatitis B virus infection.

The chain joins TRBV11-2 to TRBJ2-5; tentatively, D is TRBD2 (7 bases). The CDR3 length is 13 residues. Trimming pared 10 bases from V and 2 bases from J, leaving 14 bases between. Germline V gene data show CDR1 as SGHAT and CDR2 as FQNNGV. The CDR3 DNA sequence: TGTGCCATCGAGGGGGGGGATCAAGAGACCCAGTACTTC. Translated: CAIEGGDQETQYF. Drawing the rest from reference TRBV11-2 and TRBJ2-5, the complete variable domain is EAGVAQSPRYKIIEKRQSVAFWCNPISGHATLYWYQQILGQGPKLLIQFQNNGVVDDSQLPKDRFSAERLKGVDSTLKIQPAKLEDSAVYLCAIEGGDQETQYFGPGTRLLVL.

Worth noting for this clonotype: Being one base from a much bigger clone, this may be a read error. The chain joins TRBV6-5 to TRBJ2-7; TRBD1 matches at 9 bases. From germline, CDR1 is MNHEY and CDR2 SVGAGI. The length of the CDR3 is 14 residues. CDR3 DNA: TGTGCCAGCAGTCTAGACAGGGGGTCCTACGACCAGTACTTC. Residues: CASSLDRGSYDQYF.

V usage is TRBV5-6 and J usage is TRBJ1-3; D gene uncertain. CDR1 SGHDT and CDR2 YYEEEE come from the germline V gene. V shed 4 bases and J shed 12 bases, with 20 bases lying between them. This CDR3 is 14 amino acids long. The chain's CDR3 is CASSHSISGSIIYF. CDR3 DNA: TGTGCCAGCAGCCATAGCATTTCTGGAAGCATCATATATTTT.

This clonotype has a handful of counts. One end of the junction is discordant with germline, which a read error may explain. This rearrangement joins TRBV11-2 to TRBJ2-5, with a weak D call TRBD2 (6 bases). Germline V gene data show CDR1 as SGHAT and CDR2 as FQNNGV. CDR3 size: 16 residues. The CDR3 loop reads CASRSRDSAHRETKYF. The CDR3 bases are TGTGCCAGCAGATCTCGGGACTCGGCCCACCGAGAGACCAAGTACTTC.

As regards this clonotype: A read error may account for a junction end that differs from germline. The J gene is TRBJ2-2, the V gene TRBV6-5; tentatively, D is TRBD2 (5 bases). The CDR3 is 14 amino acids. The V gene's germline CDR1 is MNHEY and CDR2 SVGAGI. The CDR3 region has the DNA TGTGTCAGCAGTTGGGAGAGAATCACCGGGGAGCTGTTTTTT. This encodes CVSSWERITGELFF.

Points on this clonotype: Germline is not matched at one junction end, which may reflect a read error. The rearrangement joins TRBV10-3 to TRBJ2-2; perhaps D is TRBD1 or TRBD2 (5 bases each). Germline assignment: CDR1 ENHRY and CDR2 SYGVKD. The CDR3 extends over 14 amino acids. The CDR3 coding sequence is TGTGCCATCGGTGAGTCCAGGGATGACGGGGAGCAGTTTTTT. Translation: CAIGESRDDGEQFF.

This clonotype rates as medium-sized. The rearrangement uses TRBV12-5 and TRBJ1-1; 8 bases fit TRBD1. The CDR3 sequence is 12 residues long. V gave up 3 bases and J gave up 11 bases; unmatched junction bases: 5. Germline V gene lookup returns CDR1 LGHNT and CDR2 FRNRAP. Here the CDR3 reads CASGLGQGEAFF. CDR3 bases: TGTGCTAGTGGTTTAGGACAGGGCGAGGCTTTCTTT. Full variable domain (outside the CDR3, taken from reference TRBV12-5 and TRBJ1-1): DARVTQTPRHKVTEMGQEVTMRCQPILGHNTVFWYRQTMMQGLELLAYFRNRAPLDDSGMPKDRFSAEMPDATLATLKIQPSEPRDSAVYFCASGLGQGEAFFGQGTRLTVV.

The chain carries TRBV9 and TRBJ2-4, with D tentatively TRBD1 or TRBD2 (6 bases each). Germline assignment: CDR1 SGDLS and CDR2 YYNGEE. V lost 3 bases and J lost 0, with 10 bases in between. The CDR3 is 15 amino acids. This CDR3 reads CASSDREEAKNIQYF. The CDR3 DNA sequence: TGTGCCAGCAGCGACAGGGAGGAAGCCAAAAACATTCAGTACTTC.

About this clonotype itself: Mismatch with germline at one junction end may stem from a read error. This sequence joins TRBV28 and TRBJ1-2, with 9 bases identical to TRBD1. The CDR3 has 16 amino acids. The germline CDR1 and CDR2 sequences are MDHEN and SYDVKM. The CDR3 loop reads CASSLWRQGEDYGYTF. CDR3 nucleotide sequence: TGCGCCAGCAGTTTATGGAGACAGGGGGAAGACTATGGCTACACCTTC.

About this clonotype: This clone may be a read error of a much larger clone one base away. The chain is built from TRBV6-6 and TRBJ1-4, with unresolved D. Trimming stripped 5 bases from V and 3 bases from J, with 13 bases between. The CDR3 extends over 15 amino acids. Germline CDR1 reads MNHNY; CDR2 reads SVGAGI (reference sequence). The CDR3 sequence is CASSMGSGSNEKLFF. In DNA, the CDR3 is TGTGCCAGCAGTATGGGCTCCGGCTCTAATGAAAAACTGTTTTTT.

With respect to this clonotype: No conserved phenylalanine or tryptophan ends this CDR3, so it is likely a read error. The CDR3 DNA reads as TGTGCCAGCAGTTACCCTAGCGGGGAACCCTACGAGCAGTACCTC. Encoded protein: CASSYPSGEPYEQYL. This rearrangement joins TRBV6-5 to TRBJ2-7; 9 bases agree with TRBD2. The CDR3 is 15 amino acids. Looked up from germline, CDR1 is MNHEY and CDR2 is SVGAGI. V gave up 2 bases and J gave up 2 bases; unmatched junction bases: 4.

This chain connects TRBV14 to TRBJ2-1; no clear D gene. Germline V gene sequence: CDR1 SGHDN, CDR2 FVKESK. The CDR3 loop spans 15 amino acids. V lost 4 bases to trimming and J lost 2 bases, with 12 bases between them. In nucleotides, the CDR3 is TGTGCCAGCAGCCCTAGTCCCGGTACCTACAATGAGCAGTTCTTC. It is translated as CASSPSPGTYNEQFF.

A word on this clonotype: This may stem from a read error, because a much larger clone lies one nucleotide away. This chain joins TRBV25-1 and TRBJ2-3; the match to TRBD1 covers 8 bases. The germline gives CDR1 MGHDK, CDR2 SYGVNS. The CDR3 runs 17 residues. The CDR3 protein is CDSTQPRDRLSTDTQYF. The CDR3 DNA reads as TGTGACAGCACCCAACCGCGGGACAGGCTTAGCACAGATACGCAGTATTTT.

Remarks on this clonotype: At one of its ends the junction is not consistent with the germline gene, which may arise from a read error. The chain is built from TRBV11-2 and TRBJ2-7, with no clear D. The DNA end is a closer match to TRBJ2-1, so the J assignment may be wrong. CDR1 is SGHAT, CDR2 FQNNGV, per germline. This CDR3 has 14 residues. CDR3 bases: TGTACCAGCAGCTTAACCGATGGAGCCTACAAGCAGTTCTTC. Protein product: CTSSLTDGAYKQFF.

The gene calls are TRBV6-5 and TRBJ2-3; no clear D. In germline, CDR1 is MNHEY, CDR2 SVGAGI. This CDR3 comprises 14 residues. The ends were cut back, 9 bases at V and 4 bases at J, with 17 bases in the middle. The CDR3 region is CASRVSQWADTQYF. CDR3 nucleotides: TGTGCCAGTAGAGTATCCCAGTGGGCAGATACGCAGTATTTT.

This chain joins TRBV6-1 and TRBJ2-7, with no clear D. Germline V gene sequence: CDR1 MNHNS, CDR2 SASEGT. The CDR3 has 16 amino acids. The CDR3 DNA reads as TGTGCCAGCAGCGAAGGCCAGGCAGGCCCCTCCTACGAACAGTACGTC. This gives the protein CASSEGQAGPSYEQYV.

This clonotype was picked up many times. The genes are TRBV28 and TRBJ1-3; D is undetermined. The CDR3 is 12 residues long. The ends were cut back, 10 bases at V and 1 base at J, with 8 bases in the middle. Germline V gene lookup returns CDR1 MDHEN and CDR2 SYDVKM. This CDR3 is CATHGSGNTIYF. The CDR3, as DNA: TGTGCCACCCACGGGTCTGGAAACACCATATATTTT. Based on the CDR3 plus reference TRBV28 and TRBJ1-3, the full variable domain is DVKVTQSSRYLVKRTGEKVFLECVQDMDHENMFWYRQDPGLGLRLIYFSYDVKMKEKGDIPEGYSVSREKKERFSLILESASTNQTSMYLCATHGSGNTIYFGEGSWLTVV.

As regards this clonotype: Its ends do not fully match the called genes, so a read error is possible. This rearrangement joins TRBV4-1 to TRBJ2-1, with 9 bases fitting TRBD2. CDR3 size: 14 residues. The germline V gene has CDR1 MGHRA and CDR2 YSYEKL. The DNA for the CDR3 is TGCGCCAGCAGCCAGGCGGGAGGGTGCATTGAGCAGTTCTTT. Translation: CASSQAGGCIEQFF.

About this clonotype itself: Here the CDR3 omits its conserved ending phenylalanine or tryptophan, so a read error is the likely source. The chain couples TRBV11-1 to TRBJ2-2, with 8 bases matching TRBD1. The CDR3 sequence is 15 residues long. Germline V gives CDR1 SGHAT, CDR2 FQDESV (reference sequence). CDR3 in amino acids: CAGRAGGLNTGELFL. The CDR3 bases are TGTGCCGGCAGGGCAGGGGGCCTGAACACCGGGGAGCTGTTTCTT.

Comment on this clonotype: Without the conserved terminal phenylalanine or tryptophan, this CDR3 likely stems from a read error. The chain carries TRBV4-1 and TRBJ2-7; possibly TRBD1 or TRBD2 for D (5 bases each). This CDR3 has 14 amino acids. Germline V gene data show CDR1 as MGHRA and CDR2 as YSYEKL. CDR3 coding DNA: TGCGCCAGCAGACCGGGGCCGAGTTCCTATGAGCAGTACCTC. Amino acids: CASRPGPSSYEQYL.

Remarks on this clonotype: Likely a read error: the CDR3 ends without its conserved phenylalanine or tryptophan. This sequence joins TRBV29-1 and TRBJ2-7; D remains ambiguous. Germline-derived CDR1 and CDR2 are SQVTM and ANQGSEA. This CDR3 region has 13 residues. This CDR3 reads CSAGVLGAYDQYS. CDR3 in DNA: TGCAGCGCCGGAGTCCTCGGCGCCTACGACCAGTACTCC.

This clonotype was detected many times. The chain joins TRBV6-4 to TRBJ2-1; 12 nucleotides line up with TRBD2. CDR1 and CDR2 (germline): MRHNA, SNTAGT. Germline trimming cut 6 bases from V and 4 bases from J; bases unmatched to any gene: 4. The CDR3 consists of 15 residues. CDR3 DNA sequence: TGTGCCAGCAGCCCACTAGCGGGAGGTTACAATGAGCAGTTCTTC. It encodes CASSPLAGGYNEQFF.

On this clonotype: The junction does not match germline at one end; this may be a read error. V and J are TRBV11-2 and TRBJ2-7, with D perhaps TRBD2 (5 bases). The CDR3 runs 14 residues. Germline V gene sequence: CDR1 SGHAT, CDR2 FQNNGV. The CDR3 spells CTSILEYGDYEQYF. CDR3 DNA: TGTACCAGCATCCTAGAGTACGGGGATTACGAGCAGTACTTC.

Of note for this clonotype: At one end the junction does not follow the germline gene, possibly because of a read error. The V gene is TRBV5-1, the J gene TRBJ2-3; 8 positions agree with TRBD2. The CDR3 is made up of 16 amino acids. Germline CDR1 and CDR2: SGHRS and YFSETQ. CDR3 in amino acids: CTSSLNPSGSGDTQYF. The DNA for the CDR3 is TGCACCAGCAGCTTGAATCCCAGCGGGAGTGGAGATACGCAGTATTTT. The full variable domain, in which reference TRBV5-1 and TRBJ2-3 provide the parts outside the CDR3, is KAGVTQTPRYLIKTRGQQVTLSCSPISGHRSVSWYQQTPGQGLQFLFEYFSETQRNKGNFPGRFSGRQFSNSRSEMNVSTLELGDSALYLCTSSLNPSGSGDTQYFGPGTRLTVL.

In regard to this clonotype: A much larger clone differs from this one at a single base, so this may be a read error. V gene TRBV29-1 combines with J gene TRBJ2-1, with D possibly matching TRBD2 (6 bases). CDR1 is SQVTM, CDR2 ANQGSEA, per germline. The CDR3 is 14 amino acids. Trimming took off 4 bases at V and 6 bases at J, with 16 bases between the two ends. CDR3 in DNA: TGCAGCGTTGGGGCGGGATCAAACTGCAATGAGCAGTTCTTC. Protein sequence: CSVGAGSNCNEQFF.

Turning to this clonotype: At one of its ends the junction is not consistent with the germline gene, which may arise from a read error. The chain recombines TRBV29-1 with TRBJ1-1; TRBD1 aligns across 7 bases. Germline V gene lookup returns CDR1 SQVTM and CDR2 ANQGSEA. The length of the CDR3 is 13 residues. The CDR3 spells CGVDSQGVPETFF. CDR3 nucleotides: TGCGGCGTTGATTCCCAGGGGGTCCCTGAAACTTTCTTT.

The gene calls are TRBV29-1 and TRBJ2-3; 9 bases fit TRBD2. V lost 6 bases, J lost 2 bases, and 6 bases stayed unmatched. The CDR3 covers 14 residues. The germline gives CDR1 SQVTM, CDR2 ANQGSEA. The CDR3 region is CSVGPSGNTDTQYF. In nucleotides, the CDR3 is TGCAGCGTCGGTCCTAGCGGGAACACAGATACGCAGTATTTT.

For this clonotype: Mismatch with germline at one junction end may stem from a read error. V is TRBV19 and J is TRBJ2-1, with D tentatively TRBD1 or TRBD2 (5 bases each). From germline, CDR1 is LNHDA and CDR2 SQIVND (reference sequence). This CDR3 has 14 amino acids. CDR3: CASSQGVPVDERFF. The DNA for the CDR3 is TGTGCCAGTAGTCAGGGAGTTCCGGTCGATGAGCGGTTCTTC.